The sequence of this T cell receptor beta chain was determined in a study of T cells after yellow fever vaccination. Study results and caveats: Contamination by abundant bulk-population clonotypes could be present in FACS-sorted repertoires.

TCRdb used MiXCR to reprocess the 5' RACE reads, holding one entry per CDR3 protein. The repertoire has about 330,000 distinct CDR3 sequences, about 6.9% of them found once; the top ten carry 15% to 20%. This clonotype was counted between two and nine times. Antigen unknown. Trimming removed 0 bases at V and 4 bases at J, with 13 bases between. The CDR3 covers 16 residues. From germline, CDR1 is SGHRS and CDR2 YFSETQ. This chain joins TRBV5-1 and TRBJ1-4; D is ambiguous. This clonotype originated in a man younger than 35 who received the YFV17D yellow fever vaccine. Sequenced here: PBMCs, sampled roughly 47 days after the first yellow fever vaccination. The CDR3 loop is CASSLAVETGNEKLFF. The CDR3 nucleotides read TGCGCCAGCAGCTTGGCCGTCGAGACCGGTAATGAAAAACTGTTTTTT.